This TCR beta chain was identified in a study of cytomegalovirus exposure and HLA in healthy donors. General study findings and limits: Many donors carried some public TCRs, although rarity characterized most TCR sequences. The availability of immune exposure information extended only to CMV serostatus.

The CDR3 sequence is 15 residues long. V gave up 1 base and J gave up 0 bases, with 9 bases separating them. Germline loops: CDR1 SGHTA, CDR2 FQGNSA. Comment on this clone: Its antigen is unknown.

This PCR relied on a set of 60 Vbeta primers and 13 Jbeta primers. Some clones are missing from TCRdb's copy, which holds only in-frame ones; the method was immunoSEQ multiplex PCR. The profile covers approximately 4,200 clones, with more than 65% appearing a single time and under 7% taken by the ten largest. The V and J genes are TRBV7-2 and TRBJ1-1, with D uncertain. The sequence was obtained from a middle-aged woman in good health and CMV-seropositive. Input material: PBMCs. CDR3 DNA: TGTGCCAGCAGCTTAGGCGGAATCATGAACACTGAAGCTTTCTTT. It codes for CASSLGGIMNTEAFF. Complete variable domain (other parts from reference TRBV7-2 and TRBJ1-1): GAGVSQSPSNKVTEKGKDVELRCDPISGHTALYWYRQSLGQGLEFLIYFQGNSAPDKSGLPSDRFSAERTGGSVSTLTIQRTQQEDSAVYLCASSLGGIMNTEAFFGQGTRLTVV.